What follows are 21 T cell receptor beta chains derived from one specimen sequenced in a study of blood T cells in healthy people across ages. The authors ran a second PCR of about 6 to 12 cycles using a sample-barcoded 5' primer and a J-beta primer mix. One entry per CDR3 protein results from TCRdb running MiXCR on the 5' RACE reads. This sample has approximately 1.5 million distinct CDR3 sequences, with roughly a third found just once. Input material: blood. The receptors derive from a woman aged 25 to 39 in good health.

The rearrangement uses TRBV29-1 and TRBJ1-1; D is ambiguous. The CDR3 runs 12 residues. Germline V lookup: CDR1 SQVTM, CDR2 ANQGSEA. The germline V and J ends were trimmed by 0 bases and 9 bases, with 11 bases remaining between them. The CDR3 protein is CSVEEPSRKAFF. CDR3 nucleotide sequence: TGCAGCGTTGAAGAACCTTCCCGAAAAGCTTTCTTT.

Here the CDR3 reads CASRRGQESYFF. CDR3 nucleotide sequence: TGTGCCAGCAGGAGGGGACAGGAATCTTATTTCTTT. The rearrangement joins TRBV6-5 to TRBJ1-1; 8 bases line up with TRBD1. CDR1 and CDR2 (germline): MNHEY, SVGAGI. V was clipped by 6 bases and J by 13 bases; unmatched bases: 10. The CDR3 is 12 amino acids.

The genes are TRBV2 and TRBJ1-2, with D perhaps TRBD1 (6 bases). The CDR3 is 14 amino acids. Germline assignment: CDR1 SNHLY and CDR2 FYNNEI. V lost 6 bases to trimming and J lost 5 bases, with 16 bases between them. CDR3 sequence reads: CASRGLGAWYGYTF. The CDR3 bases are TGTGCCAGCAGGGGACTGGGGGCGTGGTATGGCTACACCTTC.

There are a few counts of this clonotype. The genes are TRBV11-2 and TRBJ2-5; D is perhaps TRBD2 (6 bases). Germline CDR1 reads SGHAT; CDR2 reads FQNNGV. V gave up 4 bases and J gave up 5 bases, with 17 bases separating them. The CDR3 has 15 residues. CDR3 loop: CASSSLAAGVETQYF. For the CDR3, the DNA is TGTGCCAGCAGCTCACTAGCCGCCGGGGTGGAGACCCAGTACTTC. Full variable domain (remainder filled in from reference TRBV11-2 and TRBJ2-5): EAGVAQSPRYKIIEKRQSVAFWCNPISGHATLYWYQQILGQGPKLLIQFQNNGVVDDSQLPKDRFSAERLKGVDSTLKIQPAKLEDSAVYLCASSSLAAGVETQYFGPGTRLLVL.

A few counts support this clonotype. J is TRBJ1-4 and V is TRBV5-1, with 12 bases identical to TRBD1. The CDR3 spans 15 residues. The trim removed 4 bases at V and 6 bases at J, leaving 4 bases unmatched. Germline-derived CDR1 and CDR2 are SGHRS and YFSETQ. The CDR3 DNA follows: TGCGCCAGCAGCGGGGGACAGGGGGCTTATGAAAAACTGTTTTTT. This encodes CASSGGQGAYEKLFF. The full variable domain, in which reference TRBV5-1 and TRBJ1-4 provide the parts outside the CDR3, is KAGVTQTPRYLIKTRGQQVTLSCSPISGHRSVSWYQQTPGQGLQFLFEYFSETQRNKGNFPGRFSGRQFSNSRSEMNVSTLELGDSALYLCASSGGQGAYEKLFFGSGTQLSVL.

The chain links TRBV7-3 to TRBJ1-1; tentative D call: TRBD1 (5 bases). CDR3 length: 13 amino acids. Trimming took 6 bases from V and 4 from J, leaving 12 bases between them. Germline CDR1 is SGHTA and CDR2 is FQGTGA. CDR3 loop: CASSPGSSTEAFF. The CDR3 bases are TGTGCCAGCAGTCCAGGGTCCAGCACTGAAGCTTTCTTT.

This chain connects TRBV11-2 to TRBJ1-1, with TRBD1 as a possible D gene (5 bases). The CDR3 spans 14 residues. V was trimmed by 5 bases and J by 5 bases, leaving 15 bases between them. The germline V gene encodes CDR1 SGHAT and CDR2 FQNNGV. In nucleotides, the CDR3 is TGTGCCAGCAGCGATTACTACAAGGGGACTGAAGCTTTCTTT. This translates into CASSDYYKGTEAFF.

The rearrangement joins TRBV12-3 or TRBV12-4 to TRBJ2-1, with D uncertain. Trimming pared 6 bases from V and 7 bases from J, leaving 22 bases between. The CDR3 loop spans 16 amino acids. CDR3 in amino acids: CASSSNGLVVENEQFF. In DNA, the CDR3 is TGTGCCAGCAGCTCGAATGGGCTGGTCGTGGAGAATGAGCAGTTCTTC.

The V call is TRBV7-2, the J call TRBJ1-2; TRBD1 is a possible D gene (6 bases). CDR1 is SGHTA, CDR2 FQGNSA, per germline. There are 13 residues in the CDR3. V shed 5 bases and J shed 5 bases, with 12 bases lying between them. CDR3 bases: TGTGCCAGCAGCCCACGGACAGAGTATGGCTACACCTTC. Amino acid sequence: CASSPRTEYGYTF.

In its sample, this clonotype was seen a few times. The chain couples TRBV20-1 to TRBJ1-4; possible D gene TRBD1, 6 bases. CDR1 is DFQATT, CDR2 SNEGSKA, per germline (reference sequence). The CDR3 length is 15 residues. Trimming shortened V by 1 base and J by 4 bases, and 13 bases separated the two germline ends. CDR3 coding DNA: TGCAGTGCTAGAGTGTCAGGGGTTAATAATGAAAAACTGTTTTTT. Its protein is CSARVSGVNNEKLFF.

This clonotype was observed a handful of times. This chain connects TRBV6-6 to TRBJ2-1, with 9 bases identical to TRBD2. After removal of 4 bases from V and 5 bases from J, the junction contained 9 bases not matched to a gene. The CDR3 runs to 16 residues. Per germline, CDR1 MNHNY and CDR2 SVGAGI (reference sequence). CDR3 DNA: TGTGCCAGCAGTTCCCATGGAGCGGGGGGACACAATGAGCAGTTCTTC. Its translation is CASSSHGAGGHNEQFF.

V gene TRBV20-1 combines with J gene TRBJ1-5; a possible D gene is TRBD1 (5 bases). V lost 4 bases, J lost 0 bases, and 22 bases lay in between. Looked up from germline, CDR1 is DFQATT and CDR2 is SNEGSKA (reference sequence). The CDR3 contains 18 residues. CDR3 nucleotides: TGCAGTGCTACCCACGAAGGGGCGGACCTGTATAGCAATCAGCCCCAGCATTTT. This codes for CSATHEGADLYSNQPQHF.

The rearrangement joins TRBV2 to TRBJ2-2; 10 bases map to TRBD1. CDR1 is SNHLY, CDR2 FYNNEI, per germline. V lost 7 bases, J lost 7 bases, and 9 bases stayed unmatched. The CDR3 length is 15 residues. CDR3 sequence reads: CASKPRQGAGGELFF. CDR3 sequence (DNA): TGTGCCAGCAAGCCCCGACAGGGGGCGGGCGGGGAGCTGTTTTTT.

This clonotype was observed a few times. The V and J genes are TRBV15 and TRBJ1-1; D is uncertain. Germline CDR1 is LNHNV and CDR2 is YYDKDF (reference sequence). The CDR3 sequence is 13 residues long. Between the trimmed V and J ends, which lost 3 bases and 0 bases, there was a span of 5 bases. This CDR3 is CATSRVMNTEAFF. In nucleotides, the CDR3 is TGTGCCACCAGCAGGGTCATGAACACTGAAGCTTTCTTT.

The J gene is TRBJ2-7, the V gene TRBV2; 7 nucleotides align to TRBD1. The V and J ends lost 4 bases and 5 bases, in that order; junction bases with no gene match: 8. The length of the CDR3 is 14 residues. Germline V CDR1 and CDR2: SNHLY, FYNNEI. CDR3 sequence: CASSVTGSWNEQYF. The CDR3 region has the DNA TGTGCCAGCAGTGTGACAGGGAGCTGGAACGAGCAGTACTTC.

This clonotype was counted many times. The chain joins TRBV12-3 or TRBV12-4 to TRBJ2-7; 7 bases map to TRBD2. This CDR3 region has 14 residues. V was clipped by 3 bases and J by 2 bases; unmatched bases: 4. The chain's CDR3 is CASSFFGGTYEQYF. CDR3 in DNA: TGTGCCAGCAGTTTCTTCGGGGGGACCTACGAGCAGTACTTC.

This clonotype was counted only a few times. This chain connects TRBV7-9 to TRBJ2-7, with D uncertain. This CDR3 is 13 amino acids long. In germline, CDR1 is SEHNR, CDR2 FQNEAQ (reference sequence). Between the trimmed V and J ends, which lost 5 bases and 5 bases, there was a span of 13 bases. The CDR3 DNA reads TGTGCCAGCAGCCCGGTGCAGTCGAACGAGCAGTACTTC. Amino acid sequence: CASSPVQSNEQYF.

This clonotype showed up many times. The chain has TRBV7-9 and TRBJ1-2; a weak D match, TRBD1 (5 bases). Trimming cost V 3 bases and J 2 bases, with 10 bases left between them. There are 14 residues in the CDR3. Germline CDR1 and CDR2: SEHNR and FQNEAQ (reference sequence). The CDR3 sequence is CASSLGSGNYGYTF. CDR3 sequence (DNA): TGTGCCAGCAGCTTGGGATCAGGGAACTATGGCTACACCTTC.

The J gene is TRBJ1-5, the V gene TRBV27; 9 bases are a match to TRBD1. The CDR3 is made up of 15 amino acids. Trimming cost V 5 bases and J 5 bases; bases outside gene matches: 7. Germline values: CDR1 MNHEY, CDR2 SMNVEV (reference sequence). CDR3 residues: CASSRPGQGDQPQHF. The DNA of the CDR3 is TGTGCCAGCAGTCGGCCGGGACAGGGCGATCAGCCCCAGCATTTT.

CDR3 in amino acids: CASSLAGGGKDTQYF. Written as DNA, the CDR3 is TGTGCCAGCAGTTTGGCGGGAGGGGGGAAAGATACGCAGTATTTT. The chain couples TRBV28 to TRBJ2-3; 9 positions match TRBD2. The ends lost 3 bases at V and 5 bases at J; junction bases unmatched: 6. Germline V CDR1 and CDR2: MDHEN, SYDVKM. CDR3 length equals 15 residues.

This clonotype appeared a few times. CDR3 in DNA: TGCGCCAGCAGCCTCCCGACAGGGCAGGGGGAGACCCAGTACTTC. Translated: CASSLPTGQGETQYF. This chain uses TRBV5-1 with TRBJ2-5, with TRBD1 matching 7 bases. The CDR3 sequence is 15 residues long. V lost 4 bases and J lost 5; bases outside the gene matches: 11. Germline-derived CDR1 and CDR2 are SGHRS and YFSETQ.